These 5 T cell receptor beta chains came from one sample sequenced in a study of T-cell reconstitution after alpha-beta-depleted transplantation in children (dated by TCRdb to the mid-2010s). Libraries were prepared through PCR. The sequencer listed for this sample is Illumina HiSeq 2500. TCR libraries were prepared with molecular barcoding, using unique molecular identifiers to normalize TCRbeta repertoire quantification. Using fastp trimming at Q25 and MiXCR clonotype assembly, TCRdb reanalyzed the public sequencing data and kept in-frame beta chains. Every entry covers one CDR3 protein and lists the most common genes and DNA from its rows. Counted in this sample were hundreds of thousands of distinct CDR3 sequences; more than 10% of them appeared once. Of the sample, about 2.6% falls within the top ten clones. The input for sequencing was PBMCs from the stem cell graft donor, taken from the stem cell graft. The receptors originated from a human donor who donated a stem cell graft to a child with acute lymphoblastic leukemia.

The chain employs TRBV11-2 and TRBJ1-2; D is ambiguous. Germline V gene sequence: CDR1 SGHAT, CDR2 FQNNGV. The V end was cut by 1 base, the J end by 7 bases, with 4 bases between. The CDR3 is 11 residues long. CDR3 coding DNA: TGTGCCAGCAGCTTAGGAGCTGGCTACACCTTC. This sequence encodes CASSLGAGYTF. The full variable domain, in which reference TRBV11-2 and TRBJ1-2 provide the parts outside the CDR3, is EAGVAQSPRYKIIEKRQSVAFWCNPISGHATLYWYQQILGQGPKLLIQFQNNGVVDDSQLPKDRFSAERLKGVDSTLKIQPAKLEDSAVYLCASSLGAGYTFGSGTRLTVV.

There are many counts of this clonotype. V gene TRBV12-3 or TRBV12-4 combines with J gene TRBJ2-7, with a tentative D call TRBD1 (6 bases). The CDR3 loop spans 12 amino acids. The germline V and J ends were trimmed by 8 bases and 6 bases, with 14 bases remaining between them. CDR3 DNA: TGTGCCAGCTCCCGGACAGCTCCCGAGCAGTACTTC. This codes for CASSRTAPEQYF.

This clonotype was detected many times. This chain uses TRBV20-1 with TRBJ2-5; 10 positions agree with TRBD2. The CDR3 is 16 amino acids. V lost 0 bases, J lost 2 bases, and 6 bases stayed unmatched. Germline-derived CDR1 and CDR2 are DFQATT and SNEGSKA (reference sequence). The DNA for the CDR3 is TGCAGTGCTAGAGATTGGCTAGCGGGAGAGCAAGAGACCCAGTACTTC. This gives the protein CSARDWLAGEQETQYF.

The chain uses TRBV27 and TRBJ2-5; the match to TRBD2 covers 11 bases. V shed 5 bases, J shed 4 bases, and the junction held 6 bases outside the gene matches. This CDR3 has 15 amino acids. CDR1 MNHEY and CDR2 SMNVEV come from the germline V gene (reference sequence). CDR3 sequence (DNA): TGTGCCAGCAGTCTACTAGCGGGAGCCGGAGAGACCCAGTACTTC. As protein: CASSLLAGAGETQYF.

This clonotype has ten or more counts. The V and J genes are TRBV12-3 or TRBV12-4 and TRBJ1-5; unclear D gene. Trimming took off 1 base at V and 1 base at J, with 5 bases between the two ends. This CDR3 is built from 14 residues. The chain's CDR3 is CASSLGTSNQPQHF. CDR3 coding DNA: TGTGCCAGCAGTTTAGGAACAAGCAATCAGCCCCAGCATTTT.